The sequence of this T cell receptor (beta chain) was determined in a study of T cell changes during pregnancy in multiple sclerosis. The germline V gene encodes CDR1 MNHEY and CDR2 SVGAGI. The CDR3 runs 15 residues. Between the trimmed V and J ends, which lost 5 bases and 10 bases, there was a span of 23 bases. The table came from immunoSEQ multiplex PCR; TCRdb's copy has only in-frame clones and leaves some out. The sample lists about 120,000 clones; 85% to 95% were seen once. The chain uses TRBV6-5 and TRBJ1-2; D is possibly TRBD1 (5 bases). This material consisted of peripheral blood, taken before pregnancy. The clonotype originates from a female donor with multiple sclerosis, enrolled in a pregnancy study. CDR3 DNA sequence: TGTGCCAGCAGTCCTCCACGGGGGGTCGATACTGACTACACCTTC. This encodes CASSPPRGVDTDYTF.